The rows below give T cell receptor beta chains drawn from one sample of a study of T cell repertoires in cytomegalovirus infection. TCRdb analysed the reads with MiXCR anew, one entry per CDR3 protein. This sample has roughly 500,000 distinct CDR3 sequences, with around 11% found just once. The sequencing input was PBMCs. The receptors stem from a human donor in good health (CMV status not recorded). Some clones in this sample may be carry-over from other donors' samples. Each CDR3 is given with its conserved first and last residue. A D gene is named only where the DNA matches it firmly. Clone size is given for some rows only: seen once, a few or many times, or a class if the clone is expanded.

D | J | size | V | CDR3 | DNA
NA | TRBJ2-2 | many | TRBV6-5 | CASSYSAWGELFF | TGTGCCAGCAGTTACTCCGCCTGGGGGGAGCTGTTTTTT
TRBD1 | TRBJ1-2 | few | TRBV28 | CASTILFDRGSYGYTF | TGTGCCAGCACCATCCTTTTTGACAGGGGGTCCTATGGCTACACCTTC
NA | TRBJ2-1 | NA | TRBV23-1 | CASSQSAPNNEQFF | TGCGCCAGCAGTCAATCAGCCCCAAACAATGAGCAGTTCTTC
TRBD2 | TRBJ2-1 | many | TRBV11-2 | CASSENLAGFFNEQFF | TGTGCCAGCAGTGAGAATCTAGCGGGGTTTTTCAATGAGCAGTTCTTC
NA | TRBJ2-4 | NA | TRBV20-1 | CSWTSGPGAKNIQYF | TGCAGCTGGACCTCGGGCCCGGGGGCCAAAAACATTCAGTACTTC
NA | TRBJ2-7 | few | TRBV18 | CASSLRLETYEQYF | TGTGCCAGCTCACTCCGCCTCGAGACCTACGAGCAGTACTTC
TRBD1 | TRBJ1-1 | many | TRBV19 | CASRGGTANTEAFF | TGTGCCAGTAGGGGGGGGACAGCGAACACTGAAGCTTTCTTT
TRBD2 | TRBJ2-7 | many | TRBV7-9 | CATGNGGGYEQYF | TGTGCCACGGGCAATGGCGGGGGCTACGAGCAGTACTTC
TRBD2 | TRBJ2-1 | many | TRBV7-8 | CASSRMVGGAYNEQFF | TGTGCCAGCAGCCGCATGGTCGGGGGGGCATACAATGAGCAGTTCTTC
NA | TRBJ1-5 | many | TRBV7-8 | CASSLGNSNQPQHF | TGTGCCAGCAGCTTAGGGAACTCAAATCAGCCCCAGCATTTT
NA | TRBJ2-1 | NA | TRBV30 | CAWSVASANEQFF | TGTGCCTGGAGTGTCGCTAGCGCTAATGAGCAGTTCTTC
TRBD1 | TRBJ2-2 | many | TRBV9 | CASSVPDREDTGELFF | TGTGCCAGCAGCGTCCCGGACAGGGAGGACACCGGGGAGCTGTTTTTT
NA | TRBJ2-5 | many | TRBV7-2 | CASSGDKQYQETQYF | TGTGCCAGCAGCGGGGACAAGCAGTACCAAGAGACCCAGTACTTC
NA | TRBJ2-6 | few | TRBV28 | CASSDRSGANVLTF | TGTGCCAGTTCCGACAGGTCTGGGGCCAACGTCCTGACTTTC
NA | TRBJ2-3 | many | TRBV6-2/TRBV6-3 | CASSPYTDTQYF | TGTGCCAGCAGCCCTTACACAGATACGCAGTATTTT
NA | TRBJ2-7 | NA | TRBV6-8 | CASSYSGQSYEQYF | TGTGCCAGCAGTTACTCGGGCCAATCCTACGAGCAGTACTTC
NA | TRBJ1-1 | many | TRBV18 | CASSPSNEEAFF | TGTGCCAGCTCACCGTCGAATGAGGAAGCTTTCTTT
NA | TRBJ1-5 | NA | TRBV5-8 | CASSLGSSSNQPQHF | TGTGCCAGCAGCTTGGGCAGTTCTAGCAATCAGCCCCAGCATTTT
NA | TRBJ1-5 | many | TRBV7-2 | CASSPLSRGSNQPQHF | TGTGCCAGCAGCCCCTTGAGCCGGGGTAGCAATCAGCCCCAGCATTTT
NA | TRBJ2-5 | many | TRBV6-1 | CASGRIPGETQYF | TGTGCCAGCGGAAGAATCCCCGGAGAGACCCAGTACTTC
NA | TRBJ2-2 | NA | TRBV4-2 | CASSQEDTNTGELFF | TGTGCCAGCAGCCAAGAAGACACGAACACCGGGGAGCTGTTTTTT
NA | TRBJ2-1 | many | TRBV5-5 | CASSPEMGRVGNEQFF | TGTGCCAGCAGCCCCGAGATGGGCAGGGTCGGCAATGAGCAGTTCTTC
NA | TRBJ1-5 | many | TRBV7-9 | CASSLVLGHFNQPQHF | TGTGCCAGCAGCTTAGTTCTCGGGCATTTCAATCAGCCCCAGCATTTT
NA | TRBJ2-1 | NA | TRBV5-6 | CASSLDVWEEQFF | TGTGCCAGCAGCTTGGACGTCTGGGAGGAGCAGTTCTTC
NA | TRBJ2-6 | many | TRBV6-6 | CASSPISGLSTGANVLTF | TGTGCCAGCAGCCCGATCTCGGGACTCTCGACCGGGGCCAACGTCCTGACTTTC
NA | TRBJ2-1 | many | TRBV7-2 | CASSLPGPYEFF | TGTGCCAGCAGCTTACCCGGGCCTTACGAGTTCTTC
NA | TRBJ2-2 | many | TRBV3-1 | CASSQEGSVAGELFF | TGTGCCAGCAGCCAAGAAGGGAGTGTGGCCGGGGAGCTGTTTTTT
TRBD1 | TRBJ2-3 | many | TRBV7-3 | CASSRTGSPADTQYF | TGTGCCAGCAGCCGGACAGGGTCCCCGGCAGATACGCAGTATTTT
NA | TRBJ2-7 | many | TRBV20-1 | CSARVGSYEQYF | TGCAGTGCTAGAGTAGGTTCCTACGAGCAGTACTTC
TRBD1 | TRBJ2-1 | many | TRBV19 | CASSILTDRDNEQFF | TGTGCCAGTAGTATTCTCACGGACAGGGACAATGAGCAGTTCTTC
NA | TRBJ2-3 | few | TRBV19 | CASSIQRGTDTQYF | TGTGCCAGTAGTATCCAACGAGGCACAGATACGCAGTATTTT
NA | TRBJ1-2 | few | TRBV19 | CATTTGLFYGYTF | TGTGCCACAACCACGGGACTCTTCTATGGCTACACCTTC
NA | TRBJ2-1 | many | TRBV7-6 | CASSLAPTREVYNEQFF | TGTGCCAGCAGCTTAGCTCCAACTAGGGAAGTATACAATGAGCAGTTCTTC
NA | TRBJ1-1 | many | TRBV5-1 | CASSLRGQENTEAFF | TGCGCCAGCAGCTTGCGGGGACAAGAGAACACTGAAGCTTTCTTT
TRBD2 | TRBJ2-3 | many | TRBV4-1 | CASSQGGLALDTQYF | TGCGCCAGCAGCCAAGGGGGACTAGCTCTGGATACGCAGTATTTT
NA | TRBJ1-2 | many | TRBV2 | CASSQGGDYGYTF | TGTGCCAGCAGCCAGGGAGGTGACTATGGCTACACCTTC
TRBD1 | TRBJ1-6 | NA | TRBV14 | CASSPAGTGDSPLHF | TGTGCCAGCAGCCCGGCCGGGACAGGGGATTCACCCCTCCACTTT
NA | TRBJ2-2 | many | TRBV7-8 | CASSLLSGELFF | TGTGCCAGCAGCTTATTGTCTGGGGAGCTGTTTTTT
NA | TRBJ1-1 | many | TRBV7-8 | CASSSDPRGTEAFF | TGTGCCAGCAGCTCCGACCCCCGGGGGACTGAAGCTTTCTTT
NA | TRBJ1-5 | many | TRBV12-3/TRBV12-4 | CASLRDGGQPQHF | TGTGCCAGCCTACGGGATGGGGGGCAGCCCCAGCATTTT
TRBD2 | TRBJ2-5 | NA | TRBV2 | CASSEFIGLAGEGTQYF | TGTGCCAGCAGTGAATTTATCGGACTAGCGGGAGAGGGGACCCAGTACTTC
NA | TRBJ2-1 | many | TRBV9 | CASSPGLMGGNEQFF | TGTGCCAGCAGCCCCGGACTAATGGGCGGCAATGAGCAGTTCTTC
NA | TRBJ1-1 | few | TRBV28 | CASILGSLNTEAFF | TGTGCCAGCATCCTAGGGTCGCTTAACACTGAAGCTTTCTTT
TRBD1 | TRBJ1-2 | few | TRBV27 | CASSYRTGLGYTF | TGTGCCAGCAGTTACCGGACAGGGTTGGGCTACACCTTC
NA | TRBJ1-1 | NA | TRBV27 | CASSFDPSRETEAFF | TGTGCCAGCAGTTTTGACCCGAGCCGAGAGACTGAAGCTTTCTTT
NA | TRBJ1-1 | NA | TRBV30 | CAWSPGVMNTEAFF | TGTGCCTGGAGTCCAGGGGTAATGAACACTGAAGCTTTCTTT
TRBD2 | TRBJ2-3 | many | TRBV5-4 | CASSLSGRGTDTQYF | TGTGCCAGCAGCTTAAGCGGGAGGGGCACAGATACGCAGTATTTT
NA | TRBJ1-6 | many | TRBV7-9 | CASSVGRDNSPLHF | TGTGCCAGCAGCGTCGGACGGGATAATTCACCCCTCCACTTT
NA | TRBJ2-5 | many | TRBV25-1 | CASSEFGAQETQYF | TGTGCCAGCAGTGAATTCGGGGCCCAAGAGACCCAGTACTTC
NA | TRBJ2-3 | many | TRBV5-4 | CASSFDGTDTQYF | TGTGCCAGCAGCTTCGACGGCACAGATACGCAGTATTTT
NA | TRBJ1-5 | medium-sized | TRBV7-9 | CASSTSNREDQPQHF | TGTGCCAGCAGCACCTCTAACAGGGAGGATCAGCCCCAGCATTTT
NA | TRBJ2-2 | NA | TRBV20-1 | CSARDRREINTGELFF | TGCAGTGCTAGAGATCGCCGGGAAATCAACACCGGGGAGCTGTTTTTT
NA | TRBJ2-5 | few | TRBV2 | CASSVGNQETQYF | TGTGCCAGCAGTGTGGGGAACCAAGAGACCCAGTACTTC